These 17 T cell receptor beta chains were all obtained from the same sample, sequenced in a study of identical twins. TCRdb passed the 5' RACE reads through MiXCR, listing each CDR3 protein once. The sample lists around 100,000 distinct CDR3 sequences; less than 6.5% were seen once. What was sequenced was memory T cells sorted from blood. Source of these receptors: a woman between 50 and 59 years old in good health.

This clonotype was counted at least ten times. The V and J genes are TRBV4-1 and TRBJ1-4, with D unresolved. Germline V gene data show CDR1 as MGHRA and CDR2 as YSYEKL. The CDR3 length is 16 residues. The V and J ends lost 4 bases and 7 bases respectively, with 19 bases between them. The CDR3 here is CASSRVTTSNREKLFF. CDR3 sequence (DNA): TGCGCCAGCAGCCGAGTGACGACATCTAATCGTGAAAAACTGTTTTTT.

This clonotype was seen a few times. The chain recombines TRBV27 with TRBJ2-7, with a possible D match to TRBD2 (5 bases). The CDR3 covers 15 residues. Trimming took 5 bases from V and 4 from J, leaving 18 bases between them. The germline V gene has CDR1 MNHEY and CDR2 SMNVEV (reference sequence). In nucleotides, the CDR3 is TGTGCCAGCAGTATCCTCCCGGGAACCACTTACGAGCAGTACTTC. As protein: CASSILPGTTYEQYF.

The sample holds many counts of this clonotype. The chain carries TRBV4-2 and TRBJ1-2; TRBD1 might be the D (5 bases). The CDR3 spans 14 residues. Germline lookup yields CDR1 LGHNA and CDR2 YNFKEQ. V was shortened by 1 base and J by 6 bases, with 12 bases between the two germline ends. The chain's CDR3 is CASSQARGSDGYTF. In DNA form, the CDR3 reads TGTGCCAGCAGCCAAGCGAGGGGATCGGATGGCTACACCTTC.

V gene TRBV7-3 combines with J gene TRBJ2-7; the match to TRBD1 covers 9 bases. V trimming: 1 base; J trimming: 3 bases; junction bases outside the gene matches: 1. Germline values: CDR1 SGHTA, CDR2 FQGTGA. This CDR3 comprises 14 residues. In nucleotides, the CDR3 is TGTGCCAGCAGCTTAAAGGGACAGGGCTACGAGCAGTACTTC. Protein sequence: CASSLKGQGYEQYF.

Many counts were recorded for this clonotype. The chain carries TRBV10-2 and TRBJ2-1; 10 bases line up with TRBD1. V was pared by 7 bases and J by 6 bases, with 9 bases of the junction left unmatched. CDR1 and CDR2 from the germline V gene are WSHSY and SAAADI. The CDR3 loop spans 15 amino acids. This CDR3 reads CASTTGQGWFNEQFF. CDR3 coding DNA: TGCGCCAGCACCACGGGACAGGGGTGGTTCAATGAGCAGTTCTTC.

This clonotype was counted ten times or more. The chain employs TRBV29-1 and TRBJ2-2; TRBD2 matches at 12 bases. The CDR3 spans 15 residues. V trimming: 4 bases; J trimming: 4 bases; junction bases outside the gene matches: 4. Germline CDR1 is SQVTM and CDR2 is ANQGSEA. CDR3 protein: CSVASGRAVTGELFF. For the CDR3, the DNA is TGCAGCGTTGCTAGCGGGAGGGCGGTCACCGGGGAGCTGTTTTTT.

This clonotype was counted many times. The rearrangement joins TRBV4-1 to TRBJ2-1; 7 bases are a match to TRBD1. The germline gives CDR1 MGHRA, CDR2 YSYEKL. The CDR3 contains 13 residues. The V gene end was trimmed by 4 bases and the J gene end by 5 bases; junction bases not matched to a gene: 2. Here the CDR3 DNA reads TGCGCCAGCAGCCCTACAGGGGACAATGAGCAGTTCTTC. This encodes CASSPTGDNEQFF.

This clonotype was observed many times. The genes are TRBV7-3 and TRBJ2-3; possibly TRBD1 or TRBD2 for D (5 bases each). The CDR3 has 15 amino acids. V lost 5 bases and J 4 bases, leaving 16 bases between the germline ends. Germline CDR1 and CDR2: SGHTA and FQGTGA. The CDR3 sequence: CASSPSGGPADTQYF. The DNA for the CDR3 is TGTGCCAGCAGCCCGTCTGGGGGTCCGGCAGATACGCAGTATTTT. The complete variable domain, with remaining parts taken from reference TRBV7-3 and TRBJ2-3, reads GAGVSQTPSNKVTEKGKYVELRCDPISGHTALYWYRQSLGQGPEFLIYFQGTGAADDSGLPNDRFFAVRPEGSVSTLKIQRTERGDSAVYLCASSPSGGPADTQYFGPGTRLTVL.

This clonotype was recorded many times. This chain links TRBV6-5 with TRBJ1-1; 7 bases are shared with TRBD1. The CDR3 totals 13 residues. The J segment lost 7 bases and the V segment lost 0 bases, leaving 2 bases of the junction unmatched. CDR1 is MNHEY and CDR2 is SVGAGI in the germline V gene. CDR3 sequence (DNA): TGTGCCAGCAGTTACTCTAACAGGGGTGAAGCTTTCTTT. This gives the protein CASSYSNRGEAFF.

This clonotype was found many times. The chain recombines TRBV3-1 with TRBJ1-2, with D hard to call. This CDR3 is built from 14 residues. V was shortened by 9 bases and J by 8 bases, with 22 bases between the two germline ends. Germline CDR1 reads LGHDT; CDR2 reads YNNKEL (reference sequence). CDR3 bases: TGTGCCAGTCGCGAAGCAGGCCGCCCGGGGGGCTACACCTTC. Translation gives CASREAGRPGGYTF.

This clonotype was detected ten times or more. V and J are TRBV10-2 and TRBJ2-3; D might be TRBD1 or TRBD2, each matching 6 bases. The V and J ends lost 8 bases and 5 bases respectively, with 14 bases between them. The CDR3 consists of 13 residues. CDR1 and CDR2 (germline): WSHSY, SAAADI. The CDR3 DNA follows: TGCGCCAGCTGGTTCGGGGGACAAGATACGCAGTATTTT. Amino acid sequence: CASWFGGQDTQYF.

The V and J genes are TRBV21-1 and TRBJ1-5; the table's D gene call, TRBD1, was not cross checked with the DNA. TRBV21-1 is shown as a pseudogene. The CDR3 runs to 15 residues. In nucleotides, the CDR3 is TGTGCCAGCAGTATCAGGGTACTTCTTAACCAGCCCCAGCATTTT. This translates into CASSIRVLLNQPQHF.

This clonotype was detected ten times or more. V and J are TRBV29-1 and TRBJ2-2; 7 nucleotides align to TRBD1. Germline lookup yields CDR1 SQVTM and CDR2 ANQGSEA. Trimming cost V 7 bases and J 3 bases; bases outside gene matches: 5. The CDR3 spans 13 residues. The CDR3 loop reads CSGNRGDTGELFF. DNA for the CDR3: TGCAGCGGAAACAGGGGTGACACCGGGGAGCTGTTTTTT.

This chain joins TRBV11-2 and TRBJ2-2; TRBD2 aligns across 9 bases. The V gene's germline CDR1 is SGHAT and CDR2 FQNNGV. The CDR3 consists of 16 residues. V lost 6 bases to trimming and J lost 2 bases; unmatched junction nucleotides: 7. DNA of the CDR3: TGTGCCAGCAGGCCGGGCGGGAGGGGTAACACCGGGGAGCTGTTTTTT. Encoded protein: CASRPGGRGNTGELFF.

This clonotype has ten or more counts. V usage is TRBV7-9 and J usage is TRBJ2-1, with D possibly being TRBD1 or TRBD2 (6 bases each). In germline, CDR1 is SEHNR, CDR2 FQNEAQ (reference sequence). The germline V and J ends were trimmed by 5 bases and 0 bases, with 11 bases remaining between them. This CDR3 has 15 residues. CDR3 region: CASSPPGASYNEQFF. CDR3 sequence (DNA): TGTGCCAGCAGCCCACCGGGGGCCTCCTACAATGAGCAGTTCTTC.

There are many counts of this clonotype. V is TRBV20-1 and J is TRBJ2-7; possibly TRBD1 or TRBD2 for D (5 bases each). The CDR3 contains 12 residues. CDR1 is DFQATT, CDR2 SNEGSKA, per germline (reference sequence). The ends were cut back, 3 bases at V and 3 bases at J, with 9 bases in the middle. Written as DNA, the CDR3 is TGCAGTGCTAGGGGACCGAGCTACGAGCAGTACTTC. This sequence encodes CSARGPSYEQYF.

This clonotype showed up many times. The chain employs TRBV14 and TRBJ2-7, with D unclear. V was cut by 1 base and J by 6 bases, with 10 bases left in between. The CDR3 is 13 residues long. Germline CDR1 is SGHDN and CDR2 is FVKESK. CDR3 residues: CASSQAKWGEQYF. CDR3 DNA: TGTGCCAGCAGCCAAGCGAAGTGGGGCGAGCAGTACTTC.